This paragraph reports one T cell receptor (beta chain). Its antigen is not known. This sample stems from a study of cytomegalovirus exposure and HLA in healthy donors. Study-wide results and caveats: V- and J-gene trimming of TCR beta was linked (in a later analysis) to a missense DCLRE1C variant. It has been reported that TCR beta sequences accurately predicted the HLA-A and HLA-B alleles of most subjects.

Primers for the PCR totalled 60 Vbeta and 13 Jbeta. Repertoires were generated with immunoSEQ multiplex PCR, while TCRdb's copy carries only in-frame clones and drops some. Here the sample spans 150,000 to 200,000 clones, about 79% being singletons. The donors comprised healthy bone marrow donors. The sequencing input was PBMCs. The sequence came from a girl aged 2-9 years in good health and CMV-seropositive.

The CDR3 region has the DNA TGTGCCAGCAGCCCGACCCACACGGGCACTGAAGCTTTCTTT. It specifies CASSPTHTGTEAFF. This sequence joins TRBV7-6 and TRBJ1-1; D is uncertain. The length of the CDR3 is 14 residues. V lost 5 bases to trimming and J lost 4 bases, with 14 bases between them. The germline V gene has CDR1 SGHVS and CDR2 FNYEAQ.